This T cell receptor beta chain comes out of a study of HIV-infected patients and healthy controls. Germline V gene lookup returns CDR1 SGHRS and CDR2 YFSETQ. This CDR3 has 15 amino acids. Germline trimming cut 2 bases from V and 8 bases from J; bases unmatched to any gene: 12. The table lists this clonotype with a few counts. TCRdb re-called the 5' RACE reads with MiXCR, one entry per CDR3 protein. The profile shows 55,000 to 70,000 distinct CDR3 sequences, about 19% of them singletons. The sequence was collected from a human donor in good health. The sequencing sample was made of CD4+ T cells from blood. This chain uses TRBV5-1 with TRBJ1-1; 7 nucleotides agree with TRBD1. The CDR3 sequence: CASSFYGTGAAEAFF. The CDR3 DNA follows: TGCGCCAGCAGCTTTTACGGAACAGGGGCAGCAGAAGCTTTCTTT.